This T cell receptor (beta chain) was sequenced during a study of Graves' ophthalmopathy and Graves' hyperthyroidism. Germline-derived CDR1 and CDR2 are SGHAT and FQDESV (reference sequence). The CDR3 loop spans 18 amino acids. Trimming pared 5 bases from V and 0 bases from J, leaving 19 bases between. This clonotype occurred many times. Antigen: not known. Investigators amplified TCR beta CDR3 regions from RNA transcripts. An initial RT-PCR round employing HTBI primers preceded a second-round multiplex PCR. TCRdb re-called the multiplex PCR reads through MiXCR, storing one row per CDR3 protein. The repertoire holds under 350,000 distinct CDR3 sequences, with about 17% as singletons. Study outcomes and limitations: Blood was where most expanded thyroid clonotypes above 0.001 frequency also turned up.

Ophthalmopathy in the donors was of moderate-to-severe activity, with CAS ≥3, NOSPECS ≥4 and duration under 3 months. Enrollment excluded any patients with other autoimmune diseases, uncontrolled infections, pregnancy or lactation. Sequencing input: peripheral blood. The chain links TRBV11-1 to TRBJ2-2; D may be TRBD1 or TRBD2 (5 bases each). The sequence derives from an adult man with Graves' ophthalmopathy. The CDR3 DNA follows: TGTGCCAGCAGCCCAAAATCCGGTTTGGGGGCGAACACCGGGGAGCTGTTTTTT. Translation: CASSPKSGLGANTGELFF.